One sample yielded the 26 T cell receptor beta chains listed below, sequenced in a study of T cell responses to AZD1222 COVID-19 vaccine. Clones were read by immunoSEQ multiplex PCR, and TCRdb kept only the in-frame ones, dropping some. The top ten clones hold about 3.7% of a sample with 95,000 to 150,000 clones, over 75% of them seen once. Source: peripheral blood, taken on day 0 of AZD1222 vaccination. These TCRs come from an adult in good health.

Here the CDR3 reads CASSKQGMRNSPLHF. The CDR3 nucleotides are TGTGCCAGCAGCAAACAGGGAATGCGGAATTCACCCCTCCACTTT. The chain is built from TRBV7-9 and TRBJ1-6; the D gene is possibly TRBD1 (6 bases). Trimming pared 5 bases from V and 7 bases from J, leaving 15 bases between. Germline CDR1 and CDR2: SEHNR and FQNEAQ (reference sequence). This CDR3 comprises 15 residues.

J is TRBJ1-1 and V is TRBV6-6, with 8 bases lining up with TRBD1. The germline V gene has CDR1 MNHNY and CDR2 SVGAGI (reference sequence). Trimming cost V 5 bases and J 0 bases; bases outside gene matches: 11. The CDR3 loop spans 17 amino acids. CDR3 in DNA: TGTGCCAGCAGTCCCTGGACAGGGTTCAGCATGAACACTGAAGCTTTCTTT. This gives the protein CASSPWTGFSMNTEAFF.

J is TRBJ2-5 and V is TRBV2; 10 bases line up with TRBD2. The CDR3 has 14 amino acids. The germline gives CDR1 SNHLY, CDR2 FYNNEI. The V segment lost 10 bases and the J segment 5 bases; nucleotides outside the gene matches: 10. This CDR3 is CAIPPAGGRETQYF. CDR3 coding DNA: TGTGCCATCCCTCCAGCGGGGGGGCGGGAGACCCAGTACTTC.

The chain links TRBV7-2 to TRBJ1-4, with 7 nucleotides matching TRBD1. The CDR3 sequence is 19 residues long. V trimming: 2 bases; J trimming: 4 bases; junction bases outside the gene matches: 16. CDR1 is SGHTA and CDR2 is FQGNSA in the germline V gene. In DNA form, the CDR3 reads TGTGCCAGCAGCTTAACCCCTCATCCCGGACAGGACCTTAATGAAAAACTGTTTTTT. This gives the protein CASSLTPHPGQDLNEKLFF.

The chain couples TRBV5-6 to TRBJ2-7; 9 positions match TRBD1. After removal of 4 bases from V and 5 bases from J, the junction contained 7 bases not matched to a gene. The CDR3 consists of 14 residues. CDR1 is SGHDT and CDR2 is YYEEEE in the germline V gene. The CDR3 DNA follows: TGTGCCAGCAGCCTCCTCGGGACAGGGAACGAGCAGTACTTC. As protein: CASSLLGTGNEQYF.

This chain connects TRBV10-3 to TRBJ1-2, with D possibly being TRBD1 (5 bases). The germline V gene encodes CDR1 ENHRY and CDR2 SYGVKD. V was shortened by 3 bases and J by 8 bases, with 16 bases between the two germline ends. This CDR3 spans 14 amino acids. Here the CDR3 reads CAISDLGGTGGYTF. The CDR3 bases are TGTGCCATCAGTGATCTGGGGGGTACGGGCGGCTACACCTTC.

The CDR3 DNA is TGTGCCAGCAGCTTAGAGGCAGGGTTTACTGAAGCTTTCTTT. This sequence encodes CASSLEAGFTEAFF. The chain couples TRBV7-2 to TRBJ1-1; D may be TRBD1 (5 bases). Trimming took off 1 base at V and 5 bases at J, with 11 bases between the two ends. Germline CDR1 is SGHTA and CDR2 is FQGNSA. The CDR3 is 14 amino acids.

The V and J genes are TRBV6-5 and TRBJ1-5; no firm D call. Trimming cost V 5 bases and J 3 bases, with 11 bases left between them. The germline V gene has CDR1 MNHEY and CDR2 SVGAGI. The CDR3 is 14 amino acids. The CDR3 loop reads CASSQSGFNQPQHF. The CDR3 DNA follows: TGTGCCAGCAGTCAAAGTGGATTCAATCAGCCCCAGCATTTT.

The gene calls are TRBV7-8 and TRBJ2-5; D is unclear. Germline CDR1 reads SGHVS; CDR2 reads FQNEAQ. CDR3 length: 17 residues. Trimming took off 5 bases at V and 5 bases at J, with 24 bases between the two ends. The CDR3 nucleotides read TGTGCCAGCAGCCCGTATAACAGCCGGACGGCGGTGGAGACCCAGTACTTC. Its translation: CASSPYNSRTAVETQYF. The full variable domain, with the rest looked up from reference TRBV7-8 and TRBJ2-5, is GAGVSQSPRYKVAKRGQDVALRCDPISGHVSLFWYQQALGQGPEFLTYFQNEAQLDKSGLPSDRFFAERPEGSVSTLKIQRTQQEDSAVYLCASSPYNSRTAVETQYFGPGTRLLVL.

The chain recombines TRBV5-1 with TRBJ2-2; D is undetermined. CDR3 length: 14 amino acids. The germline V gene has CDR1 SGHRS and CDR2 YFSETQ. V lost 2 bases to trimming and J lost 1 base, with 6 bases between them. DNA for the CDR3: TGCGCCAGCAGCTTTTCAGGGAACACCGGGGAGCTGTTTTTT. As protein: CASSFSGNTGELFF. The full variable domain, in which reference TRBV5-1 and TRBJ2-2 provide the parts outside the CDR3, is KAGVTQTPRYLIKTRGQQVTLSCSPISGHRSVSWYQQTPGQGLQFLFEYFSETQRNKGNFPGRFSGRQFSNSRSEMNVSTLELGDSALYLCASSFSGNTGELFFGEGSRLTVL.

The chain is built from TRBV9 and TRBJ1-1; TRBD1 might be the D (6 bases). Trimming removed 2 bases at V and 5 bases at J, with 16 bases between. Germline CDR1 reads SGDLS; CDR2 reads YYNGEE. The CDR3 length is 15 residues. The CDR3 sequence: CASSVASRGGTEAFF. DNA of the CDR3: TGTGCCAGCAGCGTCGCCTCCAGGGGCGGTACTGAAGCTTTCTTT. Full variable domain (outside the CDR3, taken from reference TRBV9 and TRBJ1-1): DSGVTQTPKHLITATGQRVTLRCSPRSGDLSVYWYQQSLDQGLQFLIQYYNGEERAKGNILERFSAQQFPDLHSELNLSSLELGDSALYFCASSVASRGGTEAFFGQGTRLTVV.

The genes are TRBV24-1 and TRBJ1-5; possibly TRBD1 for D (6 bases). This CDR3 has 16 residues. CDR1 is KGHDR, CDR2 SFDVKD, per germline. Trimming took 9 bases from V and 0 from J, leaving 17 bases between them. CDR3 region: CATSERDNYSNQPQHF. CDR3 nucleotides: TGTGCCACCTCCGAGCGGGACAACTATAGCAATCAGCCCCAGCATTTT.

This sequence joins TRBV4-3 and TRBJ1-5; D gene ambiguous. The CDR3 length is 18 residues. Between the trimmed V and J ends, which lost 0 bases and 0 bases, there was a span of 15 bases. In germline, CDR1 is LGHNA, CDR2 YSLEER. CDR3 sequence: CASSQDIPGSYSNQPQHF. CDR3 DNA: TGCGCCAGCAGCCAAGATATTCCGGGGAGTTATAGCAATCAGCCCCAGCATTTT.

The chain recombines TRBV15 with TRBJ2-2, with 11 nucleotides matching TRBD2. The CDR3 covers 18 residues. Germline values: CDR1 LNHNV, CDR2 YYDKDF (reference sequence). Trimming at V came to 0 bases and at J to 7 bases, leaving 10 bases not matched to a gene. As DNA, the CDR3 is TGTGCCACCAGCAGAGACCTCTCTAGCGGGGGGTCATTCGGGGAGCTGTTTTTT. It translates to CATSRDLSSGGSFGELFF. Variable domain in full (rest from reference TRBV15 and TRBJ2-2): DAMVIQNPRYQVTQFGKPVTLSCSQTLNHNVMYWYQQKSSQAPKLLFHYYDKDFNNEADTPDNFQSRRPNTSFCFLDIRSPGLGDTAMYLCATSRDLSSGGSFGELFFGEGSRLTVL.

The CDR3 nucleotides read TGTGCCAGCAGTTTTCGCTCTGGGGCCAACGTCCTGACTTTC. Protein sequence: CASSFRSGANVLTF. The chain couples TRBV28 to TRBJ2-6, with D unclear. This CDR3 comprises 14 residues. V shed 3 bases and J shed 0 bases, with 3 bases lying between them. CDR1 is MDHEN and CDR2 is SYDVKM in the germline V gene.

The chain couples TRBV21-1 to TRBJ2-1; the DNA was not compared with TRBD2, the D call given in the table. TRBV21-1 is designated a pseudogene. This CDR3 is 15 amino acids long. As DNA, the CDR3 is TGTGCCAGCAGCAAAGAGGCGCCGGGTTTGAATGAGCAGTTCTTC. Protein: CASSKEAPGLNEQFF.

The V and J genes are TRBV10-3 and TRBJ1-5; a possible D gene is TRBD1 (6 bases). Per germline, CDR1 ENHRY and CDR2 SYGVKD. The CDR3 consists of 13 residues. The ends were cut back, 10 bases at V and 8 bases at J, with 18 bases in the middle. The CDR3 region is CATQTGSLEPQHF. In DNA, the CDR3 is TGTGCCACCCAGACAGGATCCTTAGAGCCCCAGCATTTT.

The chain couples TRBV5-1 to TRBJ2-5; TRBD2 might be the D (6 bases). Germline V lookup: CDR1 SGHRS, CDR2 YFSETQ. Trimming left V 5 bases short and J 0 bases short, with 17 bases between. The CDR3 sequence is 16 residues long. The CDR3 spells CASREGTNWYQETQYF. The CDR3 DNA reads TGCGCCAGCAGGGAGGGCACCAACTGGTACCAAGAGACCCAGTACTTC. Supplemented by reference TRBV5-1 and TRBJ2-5, the full variable domain reads KAGVTQTPRYLIKTRGQQVTLSCSPISGHRSVSWYQQTPGQGLQFLFEYFSETQRNKGNFPGRFSGRQFSNSRSEMNVSTLELGDSALYLCASREGTNWYQETQYFGPGTRLLVL.

The gene calls are TRBV19 and TRBJ2-1; 11 bases align to TRBD2. The CDR3 covers 18 residues. Germline values: CDR1 LNHDA, CDR2 SQIVND (reference sequence). V lost 1 base, J lost 2 bases, and 7 bases stayed unmatched. The CDR3 nucleotides are TGTGCCAGTAGTATAGGAGATCTAGCGGGGGGCGCCTACAATGAGCAGTTCTTC. Its protein product is CASSIGDLAGGAYNEQFF.

The chain recombines TRBV2 with TRBJ2-5, with D possibly called TRBD1 or TRBD2 (5 bases each). CDR3 length: 13 amino acids. The germline V and J ends were trimmed by 4 bases and 4 bases, with 10 bases remaining between them. The germline V gene encodes CDR1 SNHLY and CDR2 FYNNEI. The CDR3, as DNA: TGTGCCAGCAGTGTGGGGCTAGCAGAGACCCAGTACTTC. Translated: CASSVGLAETQYF.

This clone was seen a handful of times. J is TRBJ1-2 and V is TRBV6-5; 7 bases agree with TRBD1. The germline V gene encodes CDR1 MNHEY and CDR2 SVGAGI. The V and J ends lost 4 bases and 2 bases, in that order; junction bases with no gene match: 4. This CDR3 region has 14 residues. The CDR3 is CASSLQGRNYGYTF. The CDR3 DNA sequence: TGTGCCAGCAGTTTACAGGGGAGGAACTATGGCTACACCTTC.

The DNA for the CDR3 is TGCGCCAGCAGCTCTGACAGGGCCCTAGCGGGGGCCGCCAAAAACATTCAGTACTTC. Amino acids: CASSSDRALAGAAKNIQYF. V and J are TRBV5-1 and TRBJ2-4; TRBD2 matches 10 bases. The V gene end was trimmed by 3 bases and the J gene end by 1 base; junction bases not matched to a gene: 13. CDR3 length: 19 residues. Per the germline V gene, CDR1 is SGHRS and CDR2 is YFSETQ.

This chain connects TRBV27 to TRBJ1-1; D remains ambiguous. Looked up from germline, CDR1 is MNHEY and CDR2 is SMNVEV (reference sequence). V was clipped by 2 bases and J by 7 bases, with 8 bases between them. The CDR3 length is 12 residues. The CDR3 sequence is CASSLDGSEAFF. DNA of the CDR3: TGTGCCAGCAGTTTAGACGGCAGTGAAGCTTTCTTT.

The gene calls are TRBV19 and TRBJ1-1, with TRBD1 matching 7 bases. This CDR3 has 14 residues. With V trimmed by 4 bases and J by 4 bases, 6 bases remained unmatched. Germline V lookup: CDR1 LNHDA, CDR2 SQIVND (reference sequence). The CDR3 spells CASSTGGRSTEAFF. For the CDR3, the DNA is TGTGCCAGTAGTACAGGGGGGAGGTCCACTGAAGCTTTCTTT.

The rearrangement links TRBV2 to TRBJ2-2, with TRBD2 identical over 9 bases. The ends lost 4 bases at V and 4 bases at J; junction bases unmatched: 10. This CDR3 is 17 amino acids long. Germline CDR1 is SNHLY and CDR2 is FYNNEI. As DNA, the CDR3 is TGTGCCAGCAGTGCCACCGCCCTAGCGGGACTCACCGGGGAGCTGTTTTTT. Amino acid sequence: CASSATALAGLTGELFF.

The rearrangement links TRBV19 to TRBJ1-6; D gene ambiguous. The V gene lost 6 bases and the J gene lost 5 bases, with 14 bases spanning the gap. The CDR3 is 15 amino acids. Germline lookup yields CDR1 LNHDA and CDR2 SQIVND (reference sequence). CDR3 coding DNA: TGTGCCAGTAGAGGGTCCCAAGCCAATAATTCACCCCTCCACTTT. It codes for CASRGSQANNSPLHF. Looking up the rest from reference TRBV19 and TRBJ1-6 gives the full variable domain: DGGITQSPKYLFRKEGQNVTLSCEQNLNHDAMYWYRQDPGQGLRLIYYSQIVNDFQKGDIAEGYSVSREKKESFPLTVTSAQKNPTAFYLCASRGSQANNSPLHFGNGTRLTVT.